This is a list of T cell receptor beta chains from one sample in a study of PD-L1 blockade in urothelial cancer. Profiled with immunoSEQ multiplex PCR; TCRdb holds only in-frame clones, not every one. The data contain 65,000 to 80,000 clones, about nine tenths of them singletons. The material was PBMCs, obtained around atezolizumab (anti-PD-L1) treatment. These receptors came from a man between 65 and 80 years old with urothelial cancer. CDR3s leave out the opening cysteine and the closing phenylalanine or tryptophan. Each record gives: J gene, V gene, CDR3 protein.

TRBJ1-4,TRBV19,ASSIARTVGEKLF
TRBJ2-5,TRBV18,ASSPRTEETQY
TRBJ2-7,TRBV20-1,SGELRDEQY
TRBJ1-4,TRBV9,ASSQYLGQGNEKLF
TRBJ2-2,TRBV15,ATSRVTPNTGELF
TRBJ2-7,TRBV6-5,ASRNSLSNYEQY
TRBJ2-2,TRBV2,ASSDRGTNTGELF
TRBJ1-4,TRBV28,ASSPSGQRSEKLF
TRBJ2-1,TRBV7-3,ASSPPGGRNEQF
TRBJ2-3,TRBV9,ASSVAGLAADTQY
TRBJ1-1,TRBV19,ASSIRTGTEAF
TRBJ2-3,TRBV6-4,ASKLTGTFTDTQY
TRBJ2-2,TRBV5-1,ASSLSGTTNTGELF
TRBJ1-4,TRBV5-1,ASSLSVFREGEKLF
TRBJ2-1,TRBV6-6,ASSRRQTTSNEQF
TRBJ2-5,TRBV19,ASSITTTQETQY
TRBJ2-1,TRBV19,ASSRGAGEGHEQF
TRBJ1-2,TRBV7-8,ASSPRGWGIGGYT
TRBJ1-1,TRBV5-4,ASSLVGSNTEAF
TRBJ1-2,TRBV7-9,ASSPYTGAHGYT
TRBJ1-2,TRBV9,ASSTRTLAGYGYT
TRBJ2-7,TRBV6-1,ASTWTGSYEQY
TRBJ2-1,TRBV19,ASSPNWGGRNEQF
TRBJ2-7,TRBV28,ASSNYGGSYEQY
TRBJ1-4,TRBV2,ASSAGQRGGKLF
TRBJ1-4,TRBV2,ASSDAGMGEKLF
TRBJ2-6,TRBV15,ASGVSGANVLT
TRBJ2-1,TRBV4-2,ASSQGSGVYHYNEQF
TRBJ2-1,TRBV5-1,ASSLEGQGGYNEQF
TRBJ2-3,TRBV7-3,ASSLGLDFDTQY
TRBJ2-5,TRBV7-9,ASSLKLGLAEETQY
TRBJ1-5,TRBV19,ASPPARDRESGGNQPQH
TRBJ2-3,TRBV27,ASSSFDTQY
TRBJ2-3,TRBV7-2,ASSPGLAGATSTDTQY
TRBJ2-7,TRBV6-1,ASDGLRGSGEQY
TRBJ2-5,TRBV20-1,SAISGETQY
TRBJ1-5,TRBV28,ASRRDRGLNSNQPQH
TRBJ1-4,TRBV6-1,ASTRPTPGELF
TRBJ2-3,TRBV6-5,ASSYSGGRDGDTQY
TRBJ2-1,TRBV10-3,AISESGAKDNEQF
TRBJ1-1,TRBV5-1,ASSLLPDRVEAF
TRBJ2-2,TRBV2,ASSEELAHTGELF
TRBJ2-3,TRBV5-1,ASSLVEGDTQY
TRBJ2-5,TRBV2,ASSELRETQY
TRBJ1-2,TRBV6-5,ASSYSLAQGGGYT
TRBJ2-1,TRBV11-2,ASSFVRGYNEQF